This T cell receptor beta chain comes out of a study of post-analysis software for immune sequencing data. Study-wide points: Compared with controls, patients had more of about five TRBV segments, including TRBV5-6, TRBV5-1 and TRBV20-1.

Unique molecular identifiers tagged the TCR beta cDNA libraries. From the PCR reads, TCRdb called clonotypes with MiXCR, one entry per CDR3 protein. The sample yields roughly 670,000 distinct CDR3 sequences, 55% to 60% seen once. About this clonotype: Its antigen is undetermined.

Per the germline V gene, CDR1 is DFQATT and CDR2 is SNEGSKA (reference sequence). The CDR3 covers 13 residues. Trimming shortened V by 6 bases and J by 3 bases, and 13 bases separated the two germline ends. The clonotype was recovered from a girl aged 2 to 9 with multiple sclerosis. The rearrangement uses TRBV20-1 and TRBJ2-3, with a possible D match to TRBD1 (5 bases). The source material was blood. CDR3 sequence reads: CSAASRVTDTQYF. The CDR3 nucleotides are TGCAGTGCCGCTTCCAGGGTAACAGATACGCAGTATTTT.